Below, 27 T cell receptor beta chains from the same sample are listed, as sequenced in a study of CD8 T cells in ankylosing spondylitis. Broader study findings: A motif in TCR beta, a set of about 8 highly homologous variants, appeared characteristic of ankylosing spondylitis blood.

Their cognate antigens are unknown. Each CDR3 protein is one row after TCRdb ran MiXCR on the 5' RACE reads. The sample carries hundreds of thousands of distinct CDR3 sequences, approximately 12% recorded once. Sequencing was performed on blood, either unsorted or a sorted T cell fraction (not recorded which). Source of these receptors: a male donor with ankylosing spondylitis.

This clonotype was seen repeatedly, ten times or more. This chain joins TRBV12-3 or TRBV12-4 and TRBJ1-4; D unresolved. The CDR3 has 13 amino acids. V was cut by 5 bases and J by 7 bases, with 11 bases left in between. The CDR3: CASSPREGEKLFF. The DNA for the CDR3 is TGTGCCAGCAGTCCCCGGGAAGGTGAAAAACTGTTTTTT.

In this sample, this clonotype turned up a few times. This chain links TRBV29-1 with TRBJ2-6; tentative D call: TRBD2 (5 bases). V lost 3 bases and J lost 6, with 15 bases in between. The CDR3 loop spans 15 amino acids. Germline V gene data show CDR1 as SQVTM and CDR2 as ANQGSEA. CDR3 in DNA: TGCAGCGTTGACCTCCCGGGGAACCCGGCCAACGTCCTGACTTTC. Encoded protein: CSVDLPGNPANVLTF.

The chain links TRBV20-1 to TRBJ2-3; 11 bases align to TRBD2. The J segment lost 0 bases and the V segment lost 5 bases, leaving 1 base of the junction unmatched. Per germline, CDR1 DFQATT and CDR2 SNEGSKA (reference sequence). The CDR3 contains 14 residues. CDR3 DNA: TGCAGTGCTTGGACTAGCGGGAGCACAGATACGCAGTATTTT. The encoded protein is CSAWTSGSTDTQYF.

The J gene is TRBJ2-7, the V gene TRBV25-1, with 7 bases lining up with TRBD1. The CDR3 contains 16 residues. Per the germline V gene, CDR1 is MGHDK and CDR2 is SYGVNS. J lost 0 bases, V lost 4 bases, and 9 bases had no gene match. CDR3 bases: TGTGCCAGCAGTGGATTAGACAGGGATAGCTCCTACGAGCAGTACGTC. Amino acid sequence: CASSGLDRDSSYEQYV.

This clonotype was picked up a small number of times. The rearrangement joins TRBV5-1 to TRBJ1-1; unclear D gene. The germline CDR1 and CDR2 sequences are SGHRS and YFSETQ. V was trimmed by 0 bases and J by 5 bases, leaving 14 bases between them. This CDR3 spans 15 amino acids. CDR3 residues: CASSLEWVSETEAFF. CDR3 DNA: TGCGCCAGCAGCTTGGAGTGGGTCAGCGAGACTGAAGCTTTCTTT.

The chain couples TRBV29-1 to TRBJ1-5; D possibly corresponds to TRBD1 (5 bases). The V and J ends lost 7 bases and 6 bases respectively, with 16 bases between them. The CDR3 is 13 residues long. The germline V gene has CDR1 SQVTM and CDR2 ANQGSEA. The CDR3 sequence is CSASGLGGQPQHF. The DNA of the CDR3 is TGCAGCGCCTCCGGGCTCGGGGGTCAGCCCCAGCATTTT. The full variable domain, its missing parts supplied by reference TRBV29-1 and TRBJ1-5, is SAVISQKPSRDICQRGTSLTIQCQVDSQVTMMFWYRQQPGQSLTLIATANQGSEATYESGFVIDKFPISRPNLTFSTLTVSNMSPEDSSIYLCSASGLGGQPQHFGDGTRLSIL.

This clonotype was picked up many times. The chain uses TRBV12-3 or TRBV12-4 and TRBJ2-1; 11 positions agree with TRBD2. This CDR3 has 16 amino acids. V trimming: 6 bases; J trimming: 4 bases; junction bases outside the gene matches: 8. CDR3 in amino acids: CASSPTSGEAYNEQFF. The CDR3, as DNA: TGTGCCAGCAGCCCGACTAGCGGGGAAGCATACAATGAGCAGTTCTTC.

The rearrangement joins TRBV2 to TRBJ1-5; tentatively, D is TRBD1 (6 bases). Germline values: CDR1 SNHLY, CDR2 FYNNEI. CDR3 size: 13 residues. Trimming took off 10 bases at V and 3 bases at J, with 13 bases between the two ends. The CDR3 nucleotides read TGTGCCATTAAAAGGGGGGTCAATCAGCCCCAGCATTTT. The encoded protein is CAIKRGVNQPQHF.

This clonotype was counted between two and nine times. The rearrangement uses TRBV6-1 and TRBJ1-2; D is undetermined. The CDR3 runs to 14 residues. Germline CDR1 MNHNS, CDR2 SASEGT. The V and J ends lost 3 bases and 4 bases respectively, with 12 bases between them. The CDR3 loop is CASSERWAGYGYTF. The CDR3 bases are TGTGCCAGCAGTGAGCGGTGGGCCGGCTATGGCTACACCTTC.

This chain joins TRBV29-1 and TRBJ2-7, with a possible D match to TRBD2 (7 bases). The CDR3 sequence is 11 residues long. Germline V gene lookup returns CDR1 SQVTM and CDR2 ANQGSEA. The V gene lost 6 bases and the J gene lost 6 bases, with 12 bases spanning the gap. CDR3 DNA sequence: TGCAGCGTGGGAGGGGGGGGCGAGCAGTACGTC. Encoded protein: CSVGGGGEQYV.

There are many counts of this clonotype. The genes are TRBV29-1 and TRBJ1-2; D call uncertain. The CDR3 is 12 amino acids. V gave up 4 bases and J gave up 1 base, with 7 bases separating them. In germline, CDR1 is SQVTM, CDR2 ANQGSEA. The CDR3 reads CSVGTINYGYTF. DNA of the CDR3: TGCAGCGTTGGGACCATTAACTATGGCTACACCTTC.

This clonotype was observed at least ten times. The chain uses TRBV9 and TRBJ2-5; 10 bases are a match to TRBD2. V lost 4 bases to trimming and J lost 5 bases; unmatched junction nucleotides: 11. The CDR3 contains 16 residues. Germline-derived CDR1 and CDR2 are SGDLS and YYNGEE. The CDR3 nucleotides are TGTGCCAGCAGCAGACGGACTAGCGGAGACAGGGAGACCCAGTACTTC. Amino acid sequence: CASSRRTSGDRETQYF.

In its sample, this clonotype was seen a few times. The rearrangement joins TRBV20-1 to TRBJ2-3; 11 nucleotides align to TRBD2. Trimming at V came to 6 bases and at J to 3 bases, leaving 8 bases not matched to a gene. The CDR3 length is 15 residues. Germline loops: CDR1 DFQATT, CDR2 SNEGSKA (reference sequence). The CDR3 spells CSALGGTSGTDTQYF. CDR3 coding DNA: TGCAGTGCCCTGGGGGGGACTAGCGGTACAGATACGCAGTATTTT.

This clonotype was seen many times. The J gene is TRBJ2-3, the V gene TRBV11-2, with D unresolved. The germline V gene has CDR1 SGHAT and CDR2 FQNNGV. Trimming stripped 1 base from V and 1 base from J, with 12 bases between. CDR3 length: 16 amino acids. The CDR3 here is CASSLGSPRGTDTQYF. CDR3 nucleotide sequence: TGTGCCAGCAGCTTAGGGTCCCCCCGGGGCACAGATACGCAGTATTTT.

In this sample, this clonotype turned up many times. The chain links TRBV9 to TRBJ2-1; 7 bases map to TRBD2. V trimming: 4 bases; J trimming: 1 base; junction bases outside the gene matches: 8. The CDR3 length is 16 residues. In germline, CDR1 is SGDLS, CDR2 YYNGEE. CDR3 DNA: TGTGCCAGCAGCCCCCGAACTAGCGAGTCCTACAATGAGCAGTTCTTC. This sequence encodes CASSPRTSESYNEQFF.

V and J are TRBV2 and TRBJ2-7; D is possibly TRBD1 (6 bases). In germline, CDR1 is SNHLY, CDR2 FYNNEI. The V and J ends lost 7 bases and 3 bases respectively, with 10 bases between them. The CDR3 is 12 amino acids. Here the CDR3 reads CASTGQLYEQYF. In nucleotides, the CDR3 is TGTGCCAGCACTGGACAGCTCTACGAGCAGTACTTC. Drawing the rest from reference TRBV2 and TRBJ2-7, the complete variable domain is EPEVTQTPSHQVTQMGQEVILRCVPISNHLYFYWYRQILGQKVEFLVSFYNNEISEKSEIFDDQFSVERPDGSNFTLKIRSTKLEDSAMYFCASTGQLYEQYFGPGTRLTVT.

The chain couples TRBV10-3 to TRBJ1-1; perhaps TRBD1 as D (5 bases). The germline CDR1 and CDR2 sequences are ENHRY and SYGVKD. The V end lost 0 bases, the J end lost 0 bases, and 11 bases lay between the germline ends. CDR3 size: 16 residues. The CDR3 is CAISESLGTVNTEAFF. CDR3 sequence (DNA): TGTGCCATCAGTGAGTCTCTTGGGACGGTGAACACTGAAGCTTTCTTT.

This clonotype was seen repeatedly, ten times or more. Its ends do not fully match the called genes, so a read error is possible. This chain connects TRBV5-1 to TRBJ1-6, with 7 nucleotides matching TRBD1. The length of the CDR3 is 13 residues. Germline-derived CDR1 and CDR2 are SGHRS and YFSETQ. This CDR3 is CASSLQGNSPLHF. For the CDR3, the DNA is TGTGCCAGCAGCTTACAGGGGAATTCACCCCTCCACTTT.

The rearrangement uses TRBV3-1 and TRBJ2-1, with a weak D call TRBD1 (5 bases). Trimming cost V 1 base and J 6 bases, with 13 bases left between them. CDR1 and CDR2 from the germline V gene are LGHDT and YNNKEL (reference sequence). The CDR3 totals 15 residues. The CDR3, as DNA: TGTGCCAGCAGCCAAGGGGGCCTTCTCATCAATGAGCAGTTCTTC. This codes for CASSQGGLLINEQFF.

This chain connects TRBV12-3 or TRBV12-4 to TRBJ1-3; 8 nucleotides align to TRBD1. V dropped 11 bases and J dropped 4; count of bases not matched to a gene: 7. The CDR3 is 13 amino acids. In nucleotides, the CDR3 is TGTGCCGGACAGGGTCGCGAAGGAAACACCATATATTTT. This encodes CAGQGREGNTIYF.

This clonotype was seen a handful of times. The chain combines TRBV11-3 with TRBJ1-3, with D perhaps TRBD1 (6 bases). In germline, CDR1 is SGHNT, CDR2 YENEEA. V was pared by 5 bases and J by 0 bases, with 14 bases between. The CDR3 is 16 residues long. CDR3 in amino acids: CASSHRGAYSGNTIYF. The CDR3 DNA reads as TGTGCCAGCAGCCACCGGGGGGCTTACTCTGGAAACACCATATATTTT.

This clonotype was recorded a few times. The chain uses TRBV12-3 or TRBV12-4 and TRBJ2-7; possibly TRBD1 for D (6 bases). V was trimmed by 0 bases and J by 4 bases, leaving 22 bases between them. This CDR3 has 18 residues. The CDR3 is CASSLAGGGAGQGYEQYF. In DNA form, the CDR3 reads TGTGCCAGCAGTTTAGCCGGAGGTGGAGCCGGGCAGGGGTACGAGCAGTACTTC.

Ten or more counts support this clonotype. The V and J genes are TRBV29-1 and TRBJ2-5, with 9 bases that match TRBD2. This CDR3 has 14 amino acids. Looked up from germline, CDR1 is SQVTM and CDR2 is ANQGSEA. V shed 3 bases, J shed 4 bases, and the junction held 6 bases outside the gene matches. The CDR3 bases are TGCAGCGTTGAGGTAGCGGGAGTTGGAGAGACCCAGTACTTC. Its translation: CSVEVAGVGETQYF.

This clonotype turned up a few times. In DNA form, the CDR3 reads TGTGCCAGCAGTGACGTCGGCGGAATTGGGAATGAGCAGTTCTTC. Residues: CASSDVGGIGNEQFF. The J gene is TRBJ2-1, the V gene TRBV25-1; unclear D gene. This CDR3 has 15 amino acids. Trimming removed 3 bases at V and 7 bases at J, with 16 bases between. Germline-derived CDR1 and CDR2 are MGHDK and SYGVNS.

The rearrangement links TRBV24-1 to TRBJ1-5; possible D gene TRBD1, 5 bases. The V gene's germline CDR1 is KGHDR and CDR2 SFDVKD. The ends were cut back, 3 bases at V and 0 bases at J, with 8 bases in the middle. The CDR3 length is 15 residues. The CDR3 DNA is TGTGCCACCAGTGATCGACAGAATAGCAATCAGCCCCAGCATTTT. Its protein product is CATSDRQNSNQPQHF.

This clonotype was counted a few times. The chain has TRBV5-1 and TRBJ2-1; 10 bases match TRBD2. J lost 0 bases, V lost 0 bases, and 6 bases had no gene match. This CDR3 has 18 amino acids. Looked up from germline, CDR1 is SGHRS and CDR2 is YFSETQ. The CDR3 DNA is TGCGCCAGCAGCTTGGGGACTAGCGGACGAAACTCCTACAATGAGCAGTTCTTC. As protein: CASSLGTSGRNSYNEQFF.

This clonotype was seen a few times. The chain couples TRBV2 to TRBJ2-5; unclear D gene. V was trimmed by 7 bases and J by 7 bases, leaving 16 bases between them. Per the germline V gene, CDR1 is SNHLY and CDR2 is FYNNEI. This CDR3 contains 13 residues. This chain's CDR3 is CASKGGPGGTQYF. CDR3 nucleotides: TGTGCCAGCAAGGGTGGCCCCGGCGGGACCCAGTACTTC. Full variable domain (missing parts from reference TRBV2 and TRBJ2-5): EPEVTQTPSHQVTQMGQEVILRCVPISNHLYFYWYRQILGQKVEFLVSFYNNEISEKSEIFDDQFSVERPDGSNFTLKIRSTKLEDSAMYFCASKGGPGGTQYFGPGTRLLVL.